The present T cell receptor (beta chain) was sequenced within a study of control samples from healthy donors and cancer patients. The CDR3 is 19 amino acids. V was pared by 0 bases and J by 4 bases, with 24 bases between. Looked up from germline, CDR1 is LGHNA and CDR2 is YSLEER. This table comes from immunoSEQ multiplex PCR, and its TCRdb copy is limited to in-frame clones, with some not included. The data show about 110,000 clones, about 89% seen once. The specimen was blood. The sequence was obtained from a woman younger than 35 in good health. V gene TRBV4-3 combines with J gene TRBJ1-2, with D possibly being TRBD1 (5 bases). DNA for the CDR3: TGCGCCAGCAGCCAAGACCCCACGAAATGGGGACTGGGGTTCTATGGCTACACCTTC. Protein sequence: CASSQDPTKWGLGFYGYTF.